This T cell receptor (beta chain) was found in a study of prognosis after radiotherapy for stage I lung cancer. Amplification of the TCR beta CDR3 (from genomic DNA) was done by two-round multiplex PCR. Amplification in first-round PCR relied on primers specific to each TRBV and TRBJ gene. TCRdb itself ran the multiplex PCR reads through MiXCR, one entry per CDR3 protein. The sample yields 50,000 to 75,000 distinct CDR3 sequences, about a quarter seen once. V trimming: 2 bases; J trimming: 7 bases; junction bases outside the gene matches: 7. The CDR3 extends over 16 amino acids. From germline, CDR1 is KGHDR and CDR2 SFDVKD. Each of two time points yielded approximately 6 milliliters of peripheral venous blood. By share of the sample, this clonotype is medium-sized.

The sample consisted of PBMCs, taken before or after stereotactic body radiation therapy (not recorded which). This chain joins TRBV24-1 and TRBJ1-2, with 12 bases that match TRBD1. This clonotype originated in a donor aged 50 or older with non-small cell lung cancer. The DNA of the CDR3 is TGTGCCACCAGTGATTCCGGGACAGGGGGCATTAGTGGCTACACCTTC. Protein sequence: CATSDSGTGGISGYTF.